The next 27 T cell receptor beta chains were all read from a single sample in a study of T-cell memory formation after mild COVID-19. TCRdb fed the 5' RACE reads into MiXCR, producing one record per CDR3 protein. This table holds 550,000 to 700,000 distinct CDR3 sequences, roughly 18% found once. Source material: PBMCs or a T cell subset sorted from them (not recorded which). Receptors were obtained from an adult woman who had mild COVID-19 (a few samples of this study predate the infection). Cell type and time point are not known.

The rearrangement joins TRBV11-1 to TRBJ2-2; no clear D. The CDR3 is made up of 14 amino acids. V was cut by 4 bases and J by 2 bases, with 8 bases left in between. Germline-derived CDR1 and CDR2 are SGHAT and FQDESV (reference sequence). CDR3 sequence: CASSSQSNTGELFF. CDR3 nucleotides: TGTGCCAGCAGCTCGCAAAGCAACACCGGGGAGCTGTTTTTT.

This clonotype was counted between two and nine times. The gene calls are TRBV5-1 and TRBJ2-3; the match to TRBD2 covers 10 bases. Germline V gene data show CDR1 as SGHRS and CDR2 as YFSETQ. The CDR3 covers 17 residues. The junction had 10 bases not matched to a gene; V was cut back by 2 bases and J by 4 bases. CDR3 nucleotide sequence: TGCGCCAGCAGCTTCGTTGGGCTAGCGGGGGCCGCAGATACGCAGTATTTT. Protein product: CASSFVGLAGAADTQYF.

The V call is TRBV4-1, the J call TRBJ2-1, with TRBD2 matching over 8 bases. The germline CDR1 and CDR2 sequences are MGHRA and YSYEKL. Trimming took 0 bases from V and 3 from J; bases not matched to a gene: 4. CDR3 size: 16 residues. This chain's CDR3 is CASSQESGGGYNEQFF. CDR3 nucleotides: TGCGCCAGCAGCCAAGAATCCGGGGGGGGCTACAATGAGCAGTTCTTC.

This clonotype has only a few counts. The V gene is TRBV7-2, the J gene TRBJ1-2; 7 bases align to TRBD1. V lost 5 bases, J lost 4 bases, and 10 bases stayed unmatched. Germline V gene lookup returns CDR1 SGHTA and CDR2 FQGNSA. CDR3 length equals 15 residues. The CDR3 here is CASSPTEGAGYGYTF. CDR3 nucleotide sequence: TGTGCCAGCAGCCCGACTGAGGGGGCAGGCTATGGCTACACCTTC. Together with reference TRBV7-2 and TRBJ1-2, the CDR3 gives the full variable domain: GAGVSQSPSNKVTEKGKDVELRCDPISGHTALYWYRQSLGQGLEFLIYFQGNSAPDKSGLPSDRFSAERTGGSVSTLTIQRTQQEDSAVYLCASSPTEGAGYGYTFGSGTRLTVV.

This chain connects TRBV10-3 to TRBJ2-7, with a possible D match to TRBD2 (6 bases). TRBJ2-5 matches the DNA end more closely, so the J call is doubtful. The CDR3 is made up of 13 amino acids. Germline CDR1 is ENHRY and CDR2 is SYGVKD. The CDR3 coding sequence is TGTGCCATCGGGGGGAGCCTTGACGAGACCCAGTACTTC. This encodes CAIGGSLDETQYF.

This clonotype turned up a few times. The chain employs TRBV29-1 and TRBJ1-3; 9 bases fit TRBD1. Germline CDR1 is SQVTM and CDR2 is ANQGSEA. V lost 6 bases and J lost 8; bases outside the gene matches: 8. The CDR3 is made up of 13 amino acids. The CDR3, as DNA: TGCAGCGTAACGGGACAGGGTATGGACACCATATATTTT. It encodes CSVTGQGMDTIYF.

The rearrangement links TRBV7-9 to TRBJ2-5; D uncertain. This CDR3 is built from 16 residues. V was pared by 4 bases and J by 2 bases, with 17 bases between. In germline, CDR1 is SEHNR, CDR2 FQNEAQ (reference sequence). CDR3 bases: TGTGCCAGCAGCTCCCGGAGTGGCGACATGCAAGAGACCCAGTACTTC. This translates into CASSSRSGDMQETQYF.

The genes are TRBV5-1 and TRBJ1-1, with 9 bases lining up with TRBD1. This CDR3 has 15 amino acids. V lost 3 bases, J lost 1 base, and 4 bases stayed unmatched. Germline CDR1 is SGHRS and CDR2 is YFSETQ. The CDR3 region is CASSWTGAENTEAFF. CDR3 DNA sequence: TGCGCCAGCAGCTGGACAGGGGCTGAGAACACTGAAGCTTTCTTT.

This clonotype was seen more than once but under ten times. The V call is TRBV12-3 or TRBV12-4, the J call TRBJ2-2; TRBD1 matches 7 bases. With 6 bases clipped from V and 8 bases from J, the junction kept 24 bases outside the gene matches. The CDR3 is 19 residues long. The CDR3 nucleotides read TGTGCCAGCAGGAAAGGATGGGGACAGTCTGGGCGGAATGATGGGGAGCTGTTTTTT. Translating it yields CASRKGWGQSGRNDGELFF.

This sequence joins TRBV5-1 and TRBJ2-7; D perhaps matches TRBD1 (6 bases). Germline V gene lookup returns CDR1 SGHRS and CDR2 YFSETQ. This CDR3 is 14 amino acids long. Between the trimmed V and J ends, which lost 0 bases and 2 bases, there was a span of 9 bases. CDR3 region: CASSLADRPYEQYF. Written as DNA, the CDR3 is TGCGCCAGCAGCTTGGCGGACAGACCCTACGAGCAGTACTTC.

In this sample, this clonotype turned up a few times. V usage is TRBV5-5 and J usage is TRBJ2-2; a weak D match, TRBD1 (5 bases). Germline CDR1 and CDR2: SGHKS and YYEKEE (reference sequence). V lost 3 bases and J 1 base, leaving 10 bases between the germline ends. This CDR3 has 15 residues. CDR3 loop: CASSSQVMNTGELFF. The CDR3 DNA reads as TGTGCCAGCAGCTCACAGGTTATGAACACCGGGGAGCTGTTTTTT.

Only a few counts were recorded for this clonotype. At one of its ends the junction is not consistent with the germline gene, which may arise from a read error. J is TRBJ2-2 and V is TRBV7-9; 9 bases are a match to TRBD1. The CDR3 length is 15 residues. CDR1 SEHNR and CDR2 FQNEAQ come from the germline V gene (reference sequence). The CDR3 here is CASSSRQGVIGELFF. The CDR3 DNA follows: TGTGCCAGCAGCTCCCGACAGGGGGTTATCGGGGAGTTGTTTTTT.

V gene TRBV29-1 combines with J gene TRBJ2-7; a possible D gene is TRBD1 (6 bases). Per germline, CDR1 SQVTM and CDR2 ANQGSEA. Between the trimmed V and J ends, which lost 0 bases and 1 base, there was a span of 19 bases. The CDR3 consists of 17 residues. CDR3 loop: CSVEDPKGVGRSYEQYF. CDR3 nucleotides: TGCAGCGTTGAAGATCCGAAGGGGGTCGGTAGGTCCTACGAGCAGTACTTC.

V gene TRBV4-1 combines with J gene TRBJ1-5, with D perhaps matching TRBD1 (6 bases). Between the trimmed V and J ends, which lost 0 bases and 3 bases, there was a span of 21 bases. The CDR3 covers 19 residues. The germline V gene encodes CDR1 MGHRA and CDR2 YSYEKL. The CDR3 coding sequence is TGCGCCAGCAGCCAAGATGCCCCCCCACACACAGGGTACAATCAGCCCCAGCATTTT. Translation gives CASSQDAPPHTGYNQPQHF.

This chain uses TRBV9 with TRBJ2-1, with D possibly TRBD2 on 6 matching bases. The CDR3 consists of 13 residues. The ends were cut back, 0 bases at V and 6 bases at J, with 7 bases in the middle. Germline loops: CDR1 SGDLS, CDR2 YYNGEE. The CDR3 sequence is CASSVGGVNEQFF. The CDR3 DNA reads as TGTGCCAGCAGCGTAGGGGGGGTCAATGAGCAGTTCTTC.

The chain has TRBV30 and TRBJ1-1; 7 nucleotides line up with TRBD1. CDR3 size: 15 residues. Trimming removed 5 bases from V and 5 bases from J; junction bases left unmatched: 14. Germline V gene lookup returns CDR1 GTSNPN and CDR2 SVGIG (reference sequence). CDR3 sequence: CAWGGDSAWGTEAFF. CDR3 DNA sequence: TGTGCCTGGGGGGGGGACAGTGCCTGGGGGACTGAAGCTTTCTTT.

The chain carries TRBV7-2 and TRBJ1-1; D is undetermined. Germline values: CDR1 SGHTA, CDR2 FQGNSA. The CDR3 sequence is 14 residues long. V lost 1 base and J 3 bases, leaving 9 bases between the germline ends. Here the CDR3 reads CASSLVAIYTEAFF. In DNA, the CDR3 is TGTGCCAGCAGCTTAGTAGCAATTTACACTGAAGCTTTCTTT. Full variable domain (remainder filled in from reference TRBV7-2 and TRBJ1-1): GAGVSQSPSNKVTEKGKDVELRCDPISGHTALYWYRQSLGQGLEFLIYFQGNSAPDKSGLPSDRFSAERTGGSVSTLTIQRTQQEDSAVYLCASSLVAIYTEAFFGQGTRLTVV.

The chain employs TRBV5-1 and TRBJ2-2; 8 bases align to TRBD2. J lost 6 bases, V lost 0 bases, and 4 bases had no gene match. The CDR3 is 15 residues long. Germline lookup yields CDR1 SGHRS and CDR2 YFSETQ. CDR3 loop: CASSLEREFAGELFF. CDR3 in DNA: TGCGCCAGCAGCTTGGAGCGGGAGTTCGCCGGGGAGCTGTTTTTT.

This clonotype came up a few times. V usage is TRBV7-2 and J usage is TRBJ1-2, with TRBD1 as a possible D gene (5 bases). V was pared by 1 base and J by 8 bases, with 17 bases between. From germline, CDR1 is SGHTA and CDR2 FQGNSA. CDR3 length equals 15 residues. In DNA form, the CDR3 reads TGTGCCAGCAGCTTAGTATCGGCAGGGTTGGGGGGCTACACCTTC. It specifies CASSLVSAGLGGYTF.

The chain joins TRBV29-1 to TRBJ2-5, with D possibly matching TRBD1 (6 bases). Trimming removed 5 bases at V and 0 bases at J, with 13 bases between. The CDR3 is 14 residues long. Per germline, CDR1 SQVTM and CDR2 ANQGSEA. The CDR3 region is CSVPGQTNQETQYF. For the CDR3, the DNA is TGCAGCGTTCCCGGACAGACCAACCAAGAGACCCAGTACTTC.

The chain has TRBV7-2 and TRBJ1-5, with D unclear. The germline V and J ends were trimmed by 2 bases and 5 bases, with 10 bases remaining between them. The CDR3 has 14 amino acids. Germline assignment: CDR1 SGHTA and CDR2 FQGNSA. The CDR3 bases are TGTGCCAGCAGCTTAAGCTCGCGGGATCAGCCCCAGCATTTT. It encodes CASSLSSRDQPQHF.

The chain is built from TRBV20-1 and TRBJ2-1; TRBD2 agrees at 10 bases. Germline V lookup: CDR1 DFQATT, CDR2 SNEGSKA (reference sequence). The length of the CDR3 is 15 residues. Germline trimming cut 0 bases from V and 3 bases from J; bases unmatched to any gene: 2. The CDR3: CSARDPSGSYNEQFF. The CDR3 coding sequence is TGCAGTGCTAGAGACCCTAGCGGGAGCTACAATGAGCAGTTCTTC.

This clonotype was recorded a few times. The genes are TRBV30 and TRBJ2-1, with TRBD1 as a possible D gene (6 bases). V was pared by 0 bases and J by 9 bases, with 9 bases between. The length of the CDR3 is 12 residues. Germline loops: CDR1 GTSNPN, CDR2 SVGIG (reference sequence). CDR3 coding DNA: TGTGCCTGGAGTGTTACAGGGTTTGAGCAGTTCTTC. Amino acids: CAWSVTGFEQFF.

The J gene is TRBJ2-5, the V gene TRBV7-2; D possibly corresponds to TRBD2 (5 bases). Germline CDR1 and CDR2: SGHTA and FQGNSA. V dropped 4 bases and J dropped 5 bases, with 17 bases sitting between them. This CDR3 contains 15 residues. CDR3 sequence: CASSSSVGLGETQYF. The CDR3 nucleotides are TGTGCCAGCAGCTCCTCAGTCGGACTGGGGGAGACCCAGTACTTC.

There are many counts of this clonotype. The gene calls are TRBV12-3 or TRBV12-4 and TRBJ2-7; 10 bases are a match to TRBD2. Trimming cost V 10 bases and J 4 bases; bases outside gene matches: 10. The CDR3 covers 14 residues. The CDR3 DNA reads TGTGCCATCAGGCAGCGGGGGGGCCCATACGAGCAGTACTTC. Its protein product is CAIRQRGGPYEQYF.

The genes are TRBV7-3 and TRBJ2-3; 7 bases fit TRBD1. The CDR3 covers 15 residues. The germline gives CDR1 SGHTA, CDR2 FQGTGA. J gave up 0 bases and V 0 bases, and 0 bases lay outside the gene matches. CDR3 sequence reads: CASSLTGGSTDTQYF. For the CDR3, the DNA is TGTGCCAGCAGCTTAACAGGGGGCAGCACAGATACGCAGTATTTT.

The gene calls are TRBV12-3 or TRBV12-4 and TRBJ2-7; the match to TRBD1 covers 8 bases. The CDR3 runs 14 residues. Trimming at V came to 7 bases and at J to 1 base, leaving 6 bases not matched to a gene. The CDR3 reads CASTWTGISYEQYF. The CDR3 DNA sequence: TGTGCCAGCACCTGGACAGGGATTTCCTACGAGCAGTACTTC.